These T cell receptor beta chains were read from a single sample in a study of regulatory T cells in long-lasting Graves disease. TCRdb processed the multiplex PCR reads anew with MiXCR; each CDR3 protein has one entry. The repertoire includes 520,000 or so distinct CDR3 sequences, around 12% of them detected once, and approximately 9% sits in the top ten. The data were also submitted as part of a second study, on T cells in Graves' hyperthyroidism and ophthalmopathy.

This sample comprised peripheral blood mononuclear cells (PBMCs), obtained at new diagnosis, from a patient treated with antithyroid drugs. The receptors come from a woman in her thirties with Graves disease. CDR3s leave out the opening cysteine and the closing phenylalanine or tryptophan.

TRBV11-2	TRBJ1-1	ASSSDRGLGAF
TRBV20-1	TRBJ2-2	SARAGTSATGELF
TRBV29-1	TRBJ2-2	SVDAQNTGELF
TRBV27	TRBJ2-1	ASSPRGLAGGTYNEQF
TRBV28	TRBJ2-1	ASSPTSAQPRDEQF
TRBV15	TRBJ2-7	ATSARLAAGEQY
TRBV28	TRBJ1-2	ASRFQGAYGYT
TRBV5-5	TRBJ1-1	ASSLDPKAEAF
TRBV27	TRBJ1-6	ASRRDLSSYNSPLH
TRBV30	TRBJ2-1	AWEAGSSYNEQF
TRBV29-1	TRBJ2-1	SVEDSSGRAYNEQF
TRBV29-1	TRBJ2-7	SVKPSGVYEQY
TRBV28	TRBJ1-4	ASTWTGEREKLF
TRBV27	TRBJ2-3	ASRMTVTDTQY
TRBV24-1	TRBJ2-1	ATSDSRTSGSLSEQF
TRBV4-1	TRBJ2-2	ASRFLGGNTGELF
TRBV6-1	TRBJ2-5	ASSEYRGGIETQY
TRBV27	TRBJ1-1	ASTTLGGNTEAF
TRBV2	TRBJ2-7	ASRGTAYEQY
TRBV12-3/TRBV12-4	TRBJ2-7	ASSPNPSYEQY
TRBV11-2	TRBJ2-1	ASSQTLGLAGGPRNEQF
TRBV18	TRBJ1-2	ASSPGTLGNGYT
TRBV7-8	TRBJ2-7	ASSLGQQNQYEQY
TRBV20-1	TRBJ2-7	SARDHRAAYEQY
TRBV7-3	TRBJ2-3	ASSRLAGGVDTQY
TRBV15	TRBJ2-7	ATSSRQRPYEQY
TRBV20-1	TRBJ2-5	SEGSRETQY
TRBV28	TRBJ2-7	ASRLGRGHSYEQY
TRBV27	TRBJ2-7	ASSSQRPTGYKQY
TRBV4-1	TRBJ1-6	ASSPLGNSPLH
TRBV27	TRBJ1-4	ASSMGGEKLF
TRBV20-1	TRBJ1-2	SASGGNYGYT
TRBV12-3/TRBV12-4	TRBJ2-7	ASSFNRGYEQY
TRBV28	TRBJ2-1	ASSFRGSLQF
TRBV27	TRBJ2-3	ATKGSRSTDTQY
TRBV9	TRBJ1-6	ASSGRLENSPLH
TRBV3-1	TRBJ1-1	ASSQESTRGNTEAF
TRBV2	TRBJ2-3	ASSELRGRTDTQY
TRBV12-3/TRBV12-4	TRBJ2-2	ASTPGGTLTGELF
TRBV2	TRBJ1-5	ASTAGNQPQH
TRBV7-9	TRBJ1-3	ASSGRQTRLWTGNTIY
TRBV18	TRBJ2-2	ASSLSSGTYTGELF
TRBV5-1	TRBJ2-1	ASRTIGYSYNEQF
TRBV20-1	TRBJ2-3	SARAPGRSPDTQY
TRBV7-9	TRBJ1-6	ASSTRWTGRLNSPLH
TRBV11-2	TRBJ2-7	ASSLVRTPDYEQY
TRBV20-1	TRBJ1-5	SAPDRANNQPQH
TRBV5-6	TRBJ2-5	ASSLAARETQY
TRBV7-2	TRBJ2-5	ASSLGGTGIETQY
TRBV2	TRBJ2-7	ASSIDRGHEEQY
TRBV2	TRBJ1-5	ASSGTSGRNQPQH
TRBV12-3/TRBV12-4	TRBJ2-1	ASSLGAAYPF
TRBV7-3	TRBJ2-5	ASSLTGGPAETQY
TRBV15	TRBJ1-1	ATSRDGDLQAF
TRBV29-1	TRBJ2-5	SVFRGETQY
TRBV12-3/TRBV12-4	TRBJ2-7	ASREQGINEQY
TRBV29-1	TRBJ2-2	SVGGRAGTGELF
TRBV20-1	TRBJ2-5	SATVGSGKETQY
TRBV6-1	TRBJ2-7	ASRLQGLLYEQY
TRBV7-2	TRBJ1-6	ASSSPQGLRRNSPLH